What follows is one T cell receptor beta chain and its context. What antigen it recognizes has not been identified. No base-level quality is on record; no much larger clone is a single base apart. TCRbeta CDR3 regions were amplified from genomic DNA using the immunoSEQ Assay, a bias-controlled multiplex PCR. The source study handled its data this way. The number of nucleated cells in each sample was estimated by amplification of reference gene primers within the assay. To quantify the absolute abundance of each unique TCRbeta CDR3 rearrangement, sequence reads were collapsed and filtered. For each sample, productive Simpson clonality was calculated as the square root of Simpson's diversity index across productive rearrangements. This is the immuneACCESS table as TCRdb keeps it, with only in-frame sequences that have V and J called. A part of the clones is gone; compared with another copy, unresolved V genes explain less than half, and the rest is unexplained. D and trimming come from the DNA, and the V and J calls and clone size come from that table. The sample table holds about 87,000 clones, of which approximately 80% were seen once. The top ten hold more than 2% of the sample.

The sample comes from a study of blood T cell repertoires in COVID-19 (TCRdb year 2020). In the study overall: Collaborator samples came from the United States, Italy and Spain and covered acute and convalescent phases of COVID-19. Deeply sampled blood TCRbeta repertoires from subjects exposed to, actively infected with, or recovered from COVID-19 were included in the dataset. The samples were drawn from two sources: the first 160 participants of the ongoing ImmuneRACE study, and approximately 1,300 subjects contributed by 6 global collaborators. A de-identified subject ID, COVID-19 status, age in years and sex were almost always included in the sample metadata. The repertoires were made available in a free public database intended to serve as a resource for research on the immune response to SARS-CoV-2. The material from the prospective study consisted of cDNA or gDNA derived from T cells, B-cell-depleted T cells, or PBMCs. HLA class I and class II types, where available, came from metadata supplied by the sample provider rather than from assay-based typing.

Broad study findings and their caveats: Clinical and demographic metadata were provided uncurated, with the amount varying by source and participant.

Collaborating institutions collected whole blood in K2EDTA tubes following their own protocols. For TCRbeta analysis, collaborators shipped samples as frozen whole blood, isolated PBMCs, or DNA extracted from either of those sample types. The specimen sequenced was peripheral blood. The receptor was isolated from a woman in her 70s with acute or convalescent COVID-19.

The CDR3 has the sequence CASTAGGGYTF. The nucleotide sequence is given as TGTGCCAGCACTGCGGGTGGTGGCTACACCTTC. The chain is made from TRBV6-5 and TRBJ1-2, with the D segment identity uncertain. The CDR3 has 11 amino acids, counting the end cysteine and phenylalanine. Kept here is only the CDR3 DNA, which spans 33 bases and is read in frame from base 1. The CDR1 and CDR2 encoded by the germline V gene are MNHEY and SVGAGI. V loses 7 bases, J loses 7 bases, and the germline ends lie 10 bases apart.